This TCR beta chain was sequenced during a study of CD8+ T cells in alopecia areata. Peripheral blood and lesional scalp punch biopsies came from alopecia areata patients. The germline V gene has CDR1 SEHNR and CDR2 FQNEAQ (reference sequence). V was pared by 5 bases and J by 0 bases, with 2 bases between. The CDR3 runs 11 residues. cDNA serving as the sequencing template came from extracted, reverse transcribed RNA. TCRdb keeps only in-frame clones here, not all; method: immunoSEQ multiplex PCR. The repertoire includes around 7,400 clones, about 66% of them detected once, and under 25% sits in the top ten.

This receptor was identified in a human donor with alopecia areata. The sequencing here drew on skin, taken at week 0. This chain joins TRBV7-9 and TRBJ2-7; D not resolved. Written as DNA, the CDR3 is TGTGCCAGCAGCAACTCCTACGAGCAGTACTTC. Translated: CASSNSYEQYF.